The sequence of this T cell receptor beta chain was determined in a study of human CD4 T cells and Enterobacteriaceae (dated by TCRdb to the early 2020s). Broad study findings and their caveats: The reactivity of ex vivo clonotypes was inferred solely through the matching of nucleotide sequences to CFSE-low cultures from the same donors. Ex vivo, broadly cross-reactive clonotypes appeared more expanded than specific ones, with about 55% of the 19 and about two thirds of the roughly 34 in the top 5%.

Memory CD4+ T cells, defined as all CD4+ cells other than CD45RA+CCR7+CD95- naive cells, were FACS-sorted on a FACSAria III to a purity of over 95%. Blood from healthy donors was obtained from blood donation centers in Switzerland. Total CD4+ T cells and monocytes were enriched by positive selection with CD4 and CD14 magnetic microbeads. CD8+, CD14+, CD16+, CD56+, CD19+ and CD25-bright cells were excluded before sorting. To assess in vivo expansion of bacteria-reactive clonotypes, total memory CD4+ T cells from a couple of blood donors were sequenced directly ex vivo. Peripheral blood mononuclear cells were isolated from donor blood using Ficoll-Paque Plus. Regarding this clone: The specificity of this receptor is unknown. No much larger clone exists at a distance of one base, and base qualities are not known.

Trimming accounts for 5 bases at V and 5 bases at J, while the number of junction bases matched to no gene is 7. The germline V gene gives CDR1 as MDHEN and CDR2 as SYDVKM. The CDR3 contains 14 residues, cysteine and phenylalanine counted. The only DNA kept is the CDR3, 42 bases in frame from the first base. Ex vivo total memory CD4+ samples were sequenced at deep level, with detection sensitivity of one cell in 200,000. The QIAamp DNA Micro Kit was used to extract genomic DNA from cell pellets, and spectrophotometry was used to check the DNA quantity and purity. The immunoSEQ multiplex PCR assay was used to amplify TCR Vbeta CDR3 regions. The amplicons were sequenced on the Illumina HiSeq platform. Retrieved sequences were 87 nucleotides long and contained the CDR3 region. The study's processing was this. A unique productive TCR Vbeta nucleotide sequence was defined as a clonotype and was quantified by productive template frequency from ImmunoSEQ Analyzer V3.0. Expanded clonotypes were defined using a threshold set at the top 5th percentile of each repertoire ranked by frequency. Repertoire overlap was calculated as Chao-Jaccard using the R package fossil and displayed by nonmetric multidimensional scaling using the R package MASS. This is the immuneACCESS table as TCRdb keeps it, with only in-frame sequences that have V and J called. A part of the clones is gone; compared with another copy, unresolved V genes explain less than half, and the rest is unexplained. V and J calls and clone size are as listed in that table; D and trimming were resolved from the DNA. This sample lists about 29,000 clones; approximately 82% were detected once. The ten largest clonotypes hold approximately 1.5% of the sample.

Source material: memory CD4+ T cells from blood. The cell subset or site label corresponds to: total memory CD4 T cells sorted directly ex vivo, unstimulated. The receptor chain draws on TRBV28 and TRBJ2-5, with TRBD1 identical over 8 junction bases. The source is a human donor in good health. The CDR3: CASSPWTGRETQYF. The DNA sequence is TGTGCCAGCAGTCCCTGGACAGGGAGGGAGACCCAGTACTTC.